One T cell receptor (beta chain) is described in this entry. Deletions cut 5 bases from V and 8 bases from J, with 12 bases between. The CDR3 totals 12 residues. CDR1 is ENHRY, CDR2 SYGVKD, per germline. Sequencing used immunoSEQ multiplex PCR; TCRdb keeps in-frame clones, though not all of them. Of 30,000 to 40,000 clones in the sample, roughly 80% were seen once. The source of the sample is a study of blood T cell repertoires in COVID-19. For the study at large: The study drew acute and convalescent COVID-19 samples from the United States, Italy and Spain.

Followed longitudinally, the Seattle patients had been enrolled during active infection. The TCR sequence derives from a man aged 60 to 75 with COVID-19, enrolled during active disease. Input material: peripheral blood. The chain uses TRBV10-3 and TRBJ1-1; tentative D call: TRBD1 (5 bases). CDR3 nucleotide sequence: TGTGCCATCAGTTACCAGGGCTCCGAAGCTTTCTTT. It encodes CAISYQGSEAFF.